This paragraph covers one T cell receptor beta chain sequence. The antigen this receptor binds is unknown. The input lacks base qualities; no much larger clone sits a single base away. This entry is derived from a study of blood T cell repertoires in COVID-19 (dated by TCRdb to about 2020). About the study as a whole: Samples from collaborators originated in the United States, Italy and Spain and spanned both the acute and convalescent phases of COVID-19. The material from the prospective study consisted of cDNA or gDNA derived from T cells, B-cell-depleted T cells, or PBMCs. Deeply sampled blood TCRbeta repertoires from subjects exposed to, actively infected with, or recovered from COVID-19 were included in the dataset. A freely available public database, intended as a resource for researchers studying the immune response to SARS-CoV-2, is where the repertoires were released. Samples came from the ongoing ImmuneRACE study (first 160 participants) plus 1,254 subjects from 6 global collaborators. A de-identified subject ID, COVID-19 status, age in years and sex were almost always included in the sample metadata. HLA class I and class II types, where available, came from metadata supplied by the sample provider rather than from assay-based typing. What the research found in general, with its limitations: Clinical and demographic metadata were provided uncurated, with the amount varying by source and participant.

TCRbeta CDR3 regions were amplified from genomic DNA using the immunoSEQ Assay, a bias-controlled multiplex PCR. Under the source paper's analysis protocol: Nucleated cell counts per sample were estimated from amplification of reference gene primers within the assay. To quantify the absolute abundance of each unique TCRbeta CDR3 rearrangement, sequence reads were collapsed and filtered. For each sample, productive Simpson clonality was calculated as the square root of Simpson's diversity index over productive rearrangements. TCRdb re-hosts the immuneACCESS table, in-frame sequences only. Its copies lack some clones; in the studies checked, an unresolved V gene accounts for under half of them, and the cause for the rest is not known. V and J calls and clone size are given by that table; D and trimming were obtained from the DNA. The sample has about 150,000 clones on record, about 80% of them singletons. Of the sample, 9% to 13% falls within the top ten clones.

In Seattle, one collaborating source enrolled patients while the infection was active and tracked those patients longitudinally over the course of disease. Collaborating institutions collected whole blood in K2EDTA tubes following their own protocols. For TCRbeta analysis, collaborators shipped samples as frozen whole blood, isolated PBMCs, or DNA extracted from either of those sample types. Spanning cysteine to phenylalanine, the CDR3 consists of 17 amino acids. The entry retains the CDR3 DNA only, 51 bases that are in frame from base 1. The germline V gene specifies SGHAT as CDR1 and FQNNGV as CDR2. The germline ends are 15 bases apart after V is trimmed by 1 base and J by 0 bases.

Recombination connected TRBV11-2 to TRBJ1-1, and TRBD1 may be the D gene, going by 6 matching bases. Sequencing was carried out using peripheral blood. The sequence was obtained from a woman aged 55 to 70 with COVID-19, enrolled during active disease. At the DNA level, the sequence is TGTGCCAGCAGCTTAGTTTCGGCAGGGGCTATGAACACTGAAGCTTTCTTT. It codes for CASSLVSAGAMNTEAFF.